This TCR beta chain was retrieved from a study of blood T cell repertoires in COVID-19. Study-wide background: COVID-19 samples collected from the United States, Italy and Spain covered acute and convalescent phases.

Original processing methods: Quantification of nucleated cells was approximated via reference gene primer amplification. Produced via immunoSEQ multiplex PCR; TCRdb's table is partial and in-frame only. V and J calls and clone size are given by that table; D and trimming were obtained from the DNA. In the table there are approximately 490,000 clones, approximately 86% of which are singletons. Sequencing was carried out using PBMCs or T cells enriched from blood (not recorded which). This TCR came from a woman aged 60-75 years who had recovered from COVID-19.

As DNA, the CDR3 is TGTGCCAGCAGCTCTGGGCAGGCTAGCCTTTATGGCTACACCTTC. Encoded protein: CASSSGQASLYGYTF. This chain connects TRBV5-5 to TRBJ1-2; no reliable D call. V dropped 3 bases and J dropped 5 bases, with 17 bases sitting between them. The germline gives CDR1 SGHKS, CDR2 YYEKEE (reference sequence). The CDR3 has 15 amino acids.